This T cell receptor (beta chain) was captured by sequencing in a study of cytomegalovirus exposure and HLA in healthy donors. The CDR3 extends over 17 amino acids. Germline V gives CDR1 SGDLS, CDR2 YYNGEE. J was trimmed by 4 bases and V by 6 bases; bases with no gene match: 18. This PCR relied on a set of 60 Vbeta primers and 13 Jbeta primers. Repertoires were generated with immunoSEQ multiplex PCR, while TCRdb's copy carries only in-frame clones and drops some. Among some 110,000 clones listed, about two thirds were seen once. The clonotype originates from a man in his fifties or sixties in good health and CMV-seropositive. The V gene is TRBV9, the J gene TRBJ1-2; 7 bases match TRBD1. Sample: PBMCs. CDR3 amino acids: CASTRYPGGGTAYGYTF. Written as DNA, the CDR3 is TGTGCCAGCACCCGTTACCCCGGGGGGGGGACAGCCTATGGCTACACCTTC.